Each of the 10 T cell receptor beta chains below was sequenced from the same sample in a study of naive and memory T cell subsets. Both TRBC1 and TRBC2 were covered by a beta constant-region primer of two equimolar oligonucleotides. Nested alpha and beta constant-region primers with the SP2 primer drove four PCR rounds on ligated cDNA. TCRdb passed the UMI-ligation and nested PCR reads through MiXCR, listing each CDR3 protein once. The sample lists some 31,000 distinct CDR3 sequences, less than 20% occurring once. The specimen sequenced was effector memory CD4+ T cells from blood. Stated subset: effector memory, CD45RA- CD27-. Receptors originate from a human donor in good health.

This clonotype was detected ten times or more. The rearrangement links TRBV28 to TRBJ1-5, with D hard to call. Germline assignment: CDR1 MDHEN and CDR2 SYDVKM. Trimming took 6 bases from V and 3 from J, leaving 18 bases between them. The CDR3 has 16 residues. CDR3 DNA: TGTGCCAGCAGCAATCGTCGCGGGCTCGACAATCAGCCCCAGCATTTT. Its protein is CASSNRRGLDNQPQHF.

This clonotype was seen many times. The chain couples TRBV2 to TRBJ2-7; 7 positions agree with TRBD2. The V and J ends lost 6 bases and 5 bases, in that order; junction bases with no gene match: 10. The germline V gene has CDR1 SNHLY and CDR2 FYNNEI. The CDR3 sequence is 14 residues long. CDR3 amino acids: CASRAGLNPNEQYF. In DNA form, the CDR3 reads TGTGCCAGCAGAGCGGGACTAAACCCTAACGAGCAGTACTTC.

This chain connects TRBV5-1 to TRBJ2-5, with TRBD2 identical over 11 bases. Germline CDR1 reads SGHRS; CDR2 reads YFSETQ. The CDR3 is 14 residues long. Losses at the gene ends were 4 bases for V and 5 bases for J; bases not matched to a gene: 4. The CDR3 is CASSRLAGMETQYF. The CDR3, as DNA: TGCGCCAGCAGCCGACTAGCGGGAATGGAGACCCAGTACTTC.

V and J are TRBV27 and TRBJ2-7; D may be TRBD1 (6 bases). The CDR3 consists of 15 residues. The germline CDR1 and CDR2 sequences are MNHEY and SMNVEV (reference sequence). Trimming stripped 3 bases from V and 0 bases from J, with 12 bases between. The CDR3 coding sequence is TGTGCCAGCAGTTTGGATGGACAGATCTCCTACGAGCAGTACTTC. The encoded protein is CASSLDGQISYEQYF.

J is TRBJ2-7 and V is TRBV7-2, with D perhaps being TRBD1 or TRBD2 (5 bases each). This CDR3 spans 16 amino acids. V lost 6 bases and J 4 bases, leaving 22 bases between the germline ends. Germline assignment: CDR1 SGHTA and CDR2 FQGNSA. The CDR3 is CASRDEGHSGKYEQYF. The CDR3 DNA is TGTGCCAGCAGAGATGAGGGGCATTCGGGAAAATACGAGCAGTACTTC.

In its sample, this clonotype was seen a few times. The V gene is TRBV20-1, the J gene TRBJ2-7; 7 nucleotides line up with TRBD1. Germline V CDR1 and CDR2: DFQATT, SNEGSKA (reference sequence). The CDR3 is 15 amino acids. With 2 bases clipped from V and 2 bases from J, the junction kept 9 bases outside the gene matches. CDR3 region: CSARIPTGKAYEQYF. The DNA for the CDR3 is TGCAGTGCTAGAATCCCGACAGGGAAGGCCTACGAGCAGTACTTC.

The chain employs TRBV10-3 and TRBJ2-7; TRBD2 matches 11 bases. The CDR3 loop spans 15 amino acids. V lost 0 bases, J lost 4 bases, and 2 bases stayed unmatched. Germline lookup yields CDR1 ENHRY and CDR2 SYGVKD. The CDR3, as DNA: TGTGCCATCAGTGAGTCGACTAGCGGGATATACGAGCAGTACTTC. This codes for CAISESTSGIYEQYF.

There are a few counts of this clonotype. The chain recombines TRBV6-8 with TRBJ2-2, with 8 bases aligning to TRBD2. V gave up 5 bases and J gave up 6 bases; unmatched junction bases: 5. Germline loops: CDR1 MNHGY, CDR2 SAAAGT. This CDR3 region has 14 residues. The CDR3 loop is CASSQTAGAGELFF. As DNA, the CDR3 is TGTGCCAGCAGTCAAACAGCGGGAGCCGGGGAGCTGTTTTTT.

The V gene is TRBV20-1, the J gene TRBJ2-3; D unresolved. Germline V lookup: CDR1 DFQATT, CDR2 SNEGSKA (reference sequence). The CDR3 is 12 amino acids. Trimming cost V 5 bases and J 4 bases, with 10 bases left between them. The CDR3 coding sequence is TGCAGTGCTCCCGCGCGTTCAGATACGCAGTATTTT. This codes for CSAPARSDTQYF.

Many counts were recorded for this clonotype. The rearrangement uses TRBV6-5 and TRBJ2-7; D assignment may be TRBD1 or TRBD2 (6 bases each). The V end was cut by 7 bases, the J end by 7 bases, with 26 bases between. Germline assignment: CDR1 MNHEY and CDR2 SVGAGI. The CDR3 is 16 residues long. The CDR3 loop reads CASMVGGGVNGQEQYF. In DNA, the CDR3 is TGTGCCAGCATGGTCGGGGGCGGTGTCAACGGACAGGAGCAGTACTTC.